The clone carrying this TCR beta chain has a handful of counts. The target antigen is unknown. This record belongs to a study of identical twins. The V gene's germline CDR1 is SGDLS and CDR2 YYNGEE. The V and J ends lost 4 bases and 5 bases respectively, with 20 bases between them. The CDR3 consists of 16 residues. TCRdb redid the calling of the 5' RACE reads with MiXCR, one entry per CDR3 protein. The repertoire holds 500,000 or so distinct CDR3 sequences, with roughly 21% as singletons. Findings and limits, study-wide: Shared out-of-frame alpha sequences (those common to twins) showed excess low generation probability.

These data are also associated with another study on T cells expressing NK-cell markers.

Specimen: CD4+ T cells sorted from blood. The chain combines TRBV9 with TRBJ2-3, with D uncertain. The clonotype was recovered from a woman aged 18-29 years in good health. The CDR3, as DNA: TGTGCCAGCAGCCCCGGCACTACTCCGTCTAGAGATACGCAGTATTTT. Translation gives CASSPGTTPSRDTQYF.